This TCR beta chain derives from a study of T cells after yellow fever vaccination. Across the study: Each low-cell-number fraction was prepared by means of SMART-Seq v4 Ultra Low Input. General study findings and limits: Clonotypes shared by both compartments, CD4 and CD8, made up a small share. Although the secondary response was weaker, it peaked faster, at day 5 versus 15.

Germline V lookup: CDR1 DFQATT, CDR2 SNEGSKA (reference sequence). The length of the CDR3 is 13 residues. V was shortened by 3 bases and J by 8 bases, with 14 bases between the two germline ends. TCRdb analysed the 5' RACE reads with MiXCR anew, one entry per CDR3 protein. Among hundreds of thousands of distinct CDR3 sequences listed, roughly 14% were seen once. Turning to this clonotype: Antigen: not known.

The sequence came from a man aged 30 to 39 who received the YFV17D yellow fever vaccine. The J gene is TRBJ2-4, the V gene TRBV20-1, with D possibly matching TRBD1 (5 bases). Sample: PBMCs, taken on the day of the yellow fever booster vaccination. The CDR3 DNA reads as TGCAGTGCTAGGGACAACACTTTGGACATTCAGTACTTC. Its protein product is CSARDNTLDIQYF.